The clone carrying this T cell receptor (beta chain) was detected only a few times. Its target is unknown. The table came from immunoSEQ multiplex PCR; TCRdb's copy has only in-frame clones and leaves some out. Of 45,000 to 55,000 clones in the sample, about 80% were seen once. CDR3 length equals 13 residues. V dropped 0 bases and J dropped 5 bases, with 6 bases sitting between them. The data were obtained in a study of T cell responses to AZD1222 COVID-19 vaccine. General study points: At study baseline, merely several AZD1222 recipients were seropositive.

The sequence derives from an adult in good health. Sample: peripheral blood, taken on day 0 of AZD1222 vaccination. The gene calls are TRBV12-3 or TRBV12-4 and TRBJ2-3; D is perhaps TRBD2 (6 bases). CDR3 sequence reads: CASSLAGGDTQYF. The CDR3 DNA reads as TGTGCCAGCAGTTTAGCGGGGGGAGATACGCAGTATTTT.